The 29 T cell receptor beta chains below all came from one sample that was sequenced in a study of T cell responses to AZD1222 COVID-19 vaccine (dated by TCRdb to the early 2020s). The time point tag for this specimen amounts to: baseline before first vaccination. The library was made by the immunoSEQ multiplex PCR assay. The clones in this table, taken by TCRdb from immuneACCESS, are in-frame only. Not every clone is retained; where verified, under half of the shortfall comes from an unresolved V gene, and the cause of the rest is unknown. The sample table holds about 110,000 clones, of which roughly 87% were seen once. The ten largest account for roughly 3% of the sample. The sequencing used peripheral blood, collected on day 0 of AZD1222 vaccination. The source is an adult in good health.

The chain carries TRBV3-1 (or the pseudogene TRBV3-2) and TRBJ2-1; D call uncertain. Germline V gene sequence: CDR1 LGHDT, CDR2 YNNKEL (reference sequence). The CDR3 length is 16 residues. Trimming left V 1 base short and J 0 bases short, with 10 bases between. The CDR3 here is CASSQGTGLSYNEQFF. In DNA form, the CDR3 reads TGTGCCAGCAGCCAAGGGACGGGCCTCTCCTACAATGAGCAGTTCTTC.

This chain joins TRBV7-8 and TRBJ1-4; D might be TRBD1 (5 bases). Germline loops: CDR1 SGHVS, CDR2 FQNEAQ. This CDR3 is 13 amino acids long. V was cut by 0 bases and J by 8 bases, with 7 bases left in between. CDR3: CASSLARGEKLFF. The CDR3 DNA sequence: TGTGCCAGCAGCTTAGCGCGGGGCGAAAAACTGTTTTTT.

This chain uses TRBV19 with TRBJ2-2; D could derive from TRBD1 or TRBD2 (5 bases each). This CDR3 contains 15 residues. The V gene lost 4 bases and the J gene lost 1 base, with 10 bases spanning the gap. Germline V gene data show CDR1 as LNHDA and CDR2 as SQIVND (reference sequence). The CDR3, as DNA: TGTGCCAGTAGTAGGGGGTTCGGGAACACCGGGGAGCTGTTTTTT. Protein sequence: CASSRGFGNTGELFF.

This clone came up a few times. The chain recombines TRBV28 with TRBJ1-2, with a weak D call TRBD1 (5 bases). This CDR3 spans 15 amino acids. Germline-derived CDR1 and CDR2 are MDHEN and SYDVKM. The ends were cut back, 6 bases at V and 1 base at J, with 15 bases in the middle. The CDR3 is CASRLRQTVNYGYTF. The CDR3 DNA reads as TGTGCCAGCAGGTTAAGACAGACAGTTAACTATGGCTACACCTTC.

The chain employs TRBV5-1 and TRBJ2-2; 10 nucleotides agree with TRBD2. The CDR3 totals 16 residues. Germline trimming cut 4 bases from V and 3 bases from J; bases unmatched to any gene: 6. Germline CDR1 is SGHRS and CDR2 is YFSETQ. The CDR3 loop reads CASSPAGGQDTGELFF. The CDR3 region has the DNA TGCGCCAGCAGCCCAGCGGGGGGGCAGGACACCGGGGAGCTGTTTTTT. The full variable domain, in which reference TRBV5-1 and TRBJ2-2 provide the parts outside the CDR3, is KAGVTQTPRYLIKTRGQQVTLSCSPISGHRSVSWYQQTPGQGLQFLFEYFSETQRNKGNFPGRFSGRQFSNSRSEMNVSTLELGDSALYLCASSPAGGQDTGELFFGEGSRLTVL.

The chain links TRBV24-1 to TRBJ1-5; 9 bases are a match to TRBD1. CDR1 is KGHDR and CDR2 is SFDVKD in the germline V gene. CDR3 length equals 18 residues. With V trimmed by 4 bases and J by 3 bases, 12 bases remained unmatched. The CDR3 region is CATSDHNLGTGFNQPQHF. In nucleotides, the CDR3 is TGTGCCACCAGTGACCACAACCTCGGGACAGGGTTCAATCAGCCCCAGCATTTT.

This rearrangement joins TRBV3-1 (or the pseudogene TRBV3-2) to TRBJ2-1; 8 nucleotides agree with TRBD2. Germline CDR1 reads LGHDT; CDR2 reads YNNKEL (reference sequence). CDR3 length: 15 amino acids. The V gene end was trimmed by 0 bases and the J gene end by 2 bases; junction bases not matched to a gene: 0. Here the CDR3 reads CASSQDGGAYNEQFF. The CDR3 coding sequence is TGTGCCAGCAGCCAAGACGGGGGGGCCTACAATGAGCAGTTCTTC.

V and J are TRBV3-1 (or the pseudogene TRBV3-2) and TRBJ2-1, with 9 positions matching TRBD2. The CDR3 extends over 14 amino acids. J lost 12 bases, V lost 2 bases, and 8 bases had no gene match. Germline loops: CDR1 LGHDT, CDR2 YNNKEL (reference sequence). CDR3 in amino acids: CASSQRGLAVRQFF. The CDR3 region has the DNA TGTGCCAGCAGCCAAAGGGGACTAGCCGTGAGGCAGTTCTTC.

This clone occurred many times. The CDR3 nucleotides read TGTGCCAGCAGCCAAGCGATGGGTACGGAGGCCTACGAGCAGTACTTC. It translates to CASSQAMGTEAYEQYF. The chain carries TRBV3-1 (or the pseudogene TRBV3-2) and TRBJ2-7; possible D gene TRBD2, 5 bases. The length of the CDR3 is 16 residues. The germline gives CDR1 LGHDT, CDR2 YNNKEL (reference sequence). Trimming stripped 1 base from V and 2 bases from J, with 15 bases between.

The chain has TRBV5-1 and TRBJ2-1; no reliable D call. Trimming took 5 bases from V and 0 from J, leaving 9 bases between them. Per germline, CDR1 SGHRS and CDR2 YFSETQ. The CDR3 consists of 14 residues. CDR3: CASSAIGSYNEQFF. The CDR3 DNA follows: TGCGCCAGCAGTGCGATAGGCTCCTACAATGAGCAGTTCTTC.

The rearrangement joins TRBV11-2 to TRBJ2-5; 8 bases fit TRBD2. Germline CDR1 and CDR2: SGHAT and FQNNGV. The length of the CDR3 is 18 residues. Losses at the gene ends were 5 bases for V and 8 bases for J; bases not matched to a gene: 22. CDR3 protein: CASSLGLAGGRLNRTQYF. The CDR3, as DNA: TGTGCCAGCAGCCTCGGACTGGCGGGAGGTCGGCTTAACAGAACCCAGTACTTC.

This clone was seen just once. This same CDR3 is encoded by further DNA sequences in the sample. The rearrangement joins TRBV18 to TRBJ1-1; D is unclear. V was cut by 3 bases and J by 1 base, with 6 bases left in between. The CDR3 is 13 residues long. From germline, CDR1 is KGHSH and CDR2 LQKENI. The CDR3 loop is CASSPQGNTEAFF. The CDR3 DNA reads TGTGCCAGCTCACCCCAAGGGAACACTGAAGCTTTCTTT. The variable domain in full, completed from reference TRBV18 and TRBJ1-1, reads NAGVMQNPRHLVRRRGQEARLRCSPMKGHSHVYWYRQLPEEGLKFMVYLQKENIIDESGMPKERFSAEFPKEGPSILRIQQVVRGDSAAYFCASSPQGNTEAFFGQGTRLTVV.

This rearrangement joins TRBV19 to TRBJ2-3; D is perhaps TRBD1 or TRBD2 (6 bases each). The germline gives CDR1 LNHDA, CDR2 SQIVND (reference sequence). V was clipped by 4 bases and J by 9 bases, with 29 bases between them. This CDR3 contains 18 residues. The CDR3 DNA is TGTGCCAGTAGTAGCGGACAGTCGGCGGGAAATGTGGGGGAGACGCAGTATTTT. Encoded protein: CASSSGQSAGNVGETQYF.

This clone was seen only once. The chain couples TRBV6-2 or TRBV6-3 to TRBJ1-5, with unresolved D. CDR3 length equals 14 residues. The ends were cut back, 2 bases at V and 2 bases at J, with 7 bases in the middle. Looked up from germline, CDR1 is MNHEY and CDR2 is SVGEGT. The CDR3 coding sequence is TGTGCCAGCAGTTACGGGCGGGGCAATCAGCCCCAGCATTTT. This codes for CASSYGRGNQPQHF.

This chain uses TRBV19 with TRBJ1-2; TRBD1 might be the D (5 bases). Per germline, CDR1 LNHDA and CDR2 SQIVND (reference sequence). The CDR3 covers 14 residues. Trimming removed 4 bases at V and 4 bases at J, with 13 bases between. CDR3 sequence reads: CASSTSDTFYGYTF. The CDR3 coding sequence is TGTGCCAGTAGTACCTCGGACACCTTCTATGGCTACACCTTC.

This chain connects TRBV6-5 to TRBJ1-2; 7 positions agree with TRBD1. Germline CDR1 is MNHEY and CDR2 is SVGAGI. The CDR3 contains 13 residues. V shed 6 bases and J 7 bases; nucleotides not matched to a gene: 8. The CDR3 spells CASSRDRAVGYTF. In nucleotides, the CDR3 is TGTGCCAGCAGCCGCGACAGGGCGGTTGGCTACACCTTC.

The rearrangement links TRBV9 to TRBJ1-4; D perhaps matches TRBD1 (5 bases). Deletions cut 9 bases from V and 6 bases from J, with 15 bases between. The CDR3 is made up of 13 amino acids. Germline CDR1 SGDLS, CDR2 YYNGEE. CDR3 DNA sequence: TGTGCCAAACGACCGGGCAGGGATGAAAAACTGTTTTTT. Encoded protein: CAKRPGRDEKLFF.

A few counts support this clone. The rearrangement joins TRBV7-2 to TRBJ1-1; D possibly corresponds to TRBD1 (6 bases). Germline CDR1 SGHTA, CDR2 FQGNSA. This CDR3 contains 14 residues. V dropped 5 bases and J dropped 5 bases, with 15 bases sitting between them. CDR3 in amino acids: CASSPQGIRTEAFF. DNA for the CDR3: TGTGCCAGCAGCCCACAGGGAATCAGGACTGAAGCTTTCTTT.

CDR3 DNA: TGCGCCAGCAGCTTAGGCCGGGGACAGGGCTACGAGCAGTACTTC. It yields the protein CASSLGRGQGYEQYF. This chain joins TRBV5-1 and TRBJ2-7, with 9 bases that match TRBD1. The junction had 6 bases not matched to a gene; V was cut back by 2 bases and J by 3 bases. Germline lookup yields CDR1 SGHRS and CDR2 YFSETQ. CDR3 length: 15 residues.

The chain joins TRBV15 to TRBJ2-3, with 8 positions matching TRBD2. Trimming removed 1 base from V and 3 bases from J; junction bases left unmatched: 3. The CDR3 spans 15 residues. Germline CDR1 LNHNV, CDR2 YYDKDF (reference sequence). The CDR3 is CATSRAGGFTDTQYF. The CDR3 bases are TGTGCCACCAGCAGAGCGGGGGGGTTTACAGATACGCAGTATTTT.

The chain is built from TRBV19 and TRBJ2-2; 12 bases agree with TRBD1. This CDR3 region has 15 residues. Germline V CDR1 and CDR2: LNHDA, SQIVND (reference sequence). V lost 5 bases to trimming and J lost 7 bases; unmatched junction nucleotides: 5. For the CDR3, the DNA is TGTGCCAGTAGTCCCGGGACAGGGGGCAACGGGGAGCTGTTTTTT. Translation: CASSPGTGGNGELFF.

Only one count was recorded for this clone. The V gene is TRBV2, the J gene TRBJ2-3, with a possible D match to TRBD1 (6 bases). Trimming shortened V by 8 bases and J by 1 base, and 13 bases separated the two germline ends. Germline CDR1 SNHLY, CDR2 FYNNEI. The CDR3 spans 14 residues. The chain's CDR3 is CASGGLEGTDTQYF. DNA for the CDR3: TGTGCCAGCGGGGGCTTGGAAGGCACAGATACGCAGTATTTT.

The rearrangement joins TRBV2 to TRBJ1-1, with TRBD1 matching 9 bases. V was clipped by 11 bases and J by 7 bases; unmatched bases: 26. The CDR3 runs 18 residues. The germline V gene has CDR1 SNHLY and CDR2 FYNNEI. The CDR3 reads CARSGTGFRVGISLEAFF. CDR3 DNA: TGTGCCCGCTCCGGGACAGGGTTTAGAGTGGGGATCTCGCTTGAAGCTTTCTTT.

The CDR3 loop is CASRRDSFNYGYTF. CDR3 bases: TGTGCCAGCCGCAGGGACAGCTTTAACTATGGCTACACCTTC. The genes are TRBV28 and TRBJ1-2, with 7 nucleotides matching TRBD1. This CDR3 comprises 14 residues. Per the germline V gene, CDR1 is MDHEN and CDR2 is SYDVKM. Trimming at V came to 8 bases and at J to 1 base, leaving 7 bases not matched to a gene.

This rearrangement joins TRBV27 to TRBJ2-7; D gene uncertain. This CDR3 comprises 16 residues. Germline loops: CDR1 MNHEY, CDR2 SMNVEV (reference sequence). The V gene lost 10 bases and the J gene lost 3 bases, with 25 bases spanning the gap. CDR3 DNA: TGTGCCAACTCCCTCATGGGTCCCCGAAAGCGCTACGAGCAGTACTTC. Residues: CANSLMGPRKRYEQYF.

This rearrangement joins TRBV7-9 to TRBJ1-2; maybe TRBD1 (5 bases). Trimming stripped 7 bases from V and 1 base from J, with 13 bases between. The germline V gene has CDR1 SEHNR and CDR2 FQNEAQ (reference sequence). There are 14 residues in the CDR3. The CDR3 region is CASTRDSVNYGYTF. CDR3 DNA: TGTGCCAGCACCCGTGACAGTGTTAACTATGGCTACACCTTC.

The genes are TRBV5-5 and TRBJ2-5; D is ambiguous. The germline V gene has CDR1 SGHKS and CDR2 YYEKEE (reference sequence). Trimming removed 0 bases from V and 5 bases from J, with 11 bases in between. The CDR3 contains 14 residues. This chain's CDR3 is CASSLGLSSETQYF. The CDR3 nucleotides are TGTGCCAGCAGCTTGGGTCTTAGTTCGGAGACCCAGTACTTC.

The chain employs TRBV2 and TRBJ2-1; D is perhaps TRBD2 (5 bases). V shed 3 bases and J shed 8 bases, with 14 bases lying between them. The CDR3 is made up of 14 amino acids. From germline, CDR1 is SNHLY and CDR2 FYNNEI. The CDR3 region is CASSDGSGGDEQFF. CDR3 DNA: TGTGCCAGCAGTGATGGCAGTGGAGGAGATGAGCAGTTCTTC.

The rearrangement links TRBV7-3 to TRBJ2-6; D gene ambiguous. Trimming stripped 5 bases from V and 0 bases from J, with 8 bases between. This CDR3 is 15 amino acids long. Germline CDR1 SGHTA, CDR2 FQGTGA. The CDR3 loop is CASSPRISGANVLTF. As DNA, the CDR3 is TGTGCCAGCAGCCCCCGAATCTCTGGGGCCAACGTCCTGACTTTC.